This T cell receptor (beta chain) was identified during a study of tumor-infiltrating lymphocytes in primary liver carcinoma. Study context: The number of productive TCRbeta reads per sample ranged from roughly 3.5 to 7.13 million and was similar across tissue types.

Concerning this clonotype: This may be a read error, as it is one base from a much larger clone.

Blood RNA came from unsorted whole blood; germline DNA was also extracted. The CDR3 runs to 15 residues. Trimming stripped 11 bases from V and 6 bases from J, with 23 bases between. The germline V gene has CDR1 MNHEY and CDR2 SVGEGT. Production of TCR beta cDNA used approximately 480 ng total RNA together with a constant-region primer. ARM-PCR was slightly modified, and three nested multiplex PCR rounds with it gave rise to the TCR beta libraries. With TRBV1-TRBV30 forward primers and a C-beta reverse primer, the first two PCR rounds were run for about 10 cycles each. Each CDR3 protein is one row after TCRdb ran MiXCR on the multiplex PCR reads. This table has about 320,000 distinct CDR3 sequences, over 55% appearing once.

The sequencing input was peripheral blood. The rearrangement uses TRBV6-2 or TRBV6-3 and TRBJ2-1; possible D gene TRBD2, 7 bases. The TCR sequence derives from a man aged 40-49 years with primary liver carcinoma and hepatitis B virus infection. CDR3 loop: CARTSGEGLSNEQFF. CDR3 nucleotide sequence: TGTGCCCGCACTTCAGGGGAGGGTCTCAGCAATGAGCAGTTCTTC.